The 28 T cell receptor beta chains presented below share a single source sample, sequenced in a study of T cell changes during pregnancy in multiple sclerosis. The repertoire was sequenced with immunoSEQ multiplex PCR; TCRdb's copy has only in-frame clones and lacks some. This table has about 110,000 clones, around 90% appearing once. Source: peripheral blood, taken in the third trimester of pregnancy. The receptor set was obtained from a female donor with multiple sclerosis, enrolled in a pregnancy study.

The CDR3 DNA reads as TGTGCCAGCTCACCAAGACCACTGGGAGGGGACCACACAGATACGCAGTATTTT. Translation: CASSPRPLGGDHTDTQYF. The chain has TRBV18 and TRBJ2-3; TRBD2 matches at 7 bases. The germline gives CDR1 KGHSH, CDR2 LQKENI. After removal of 2 bases from V and 2 bases from J, the junction contained 13 bases not matched to a gene. This CDR3 spans 18 amino acids.

The chain uses TRBV27 and TRBJ2-2; TRBD1 is a possible D gene (6 bases). With 5 bases removed from V and 6 bases from J, the gap between germline ends came to 16 bases. Germline V gene data show CDR1 as MNHEY and CDR2 as SMNVEV (reference sequence). The CDR3 has 15 residues. The CDR3 DNA reads as TGTGCCAGCAGTGGAGGAGAGGGGGTCCCCGGGGAGCTGTTTTTT. Protein: CASSGGEGVPGELFF.

This chain joins TRBV28 and TRBJ1-3; 8 bases match TRBD1. The CDR3 has 14 amino acids. V gave up 6 bases and J gave up 8 bases; unmatched junction bases: 9. Germline values: CDR1 MDHEN, CDR2 SYDVKM. The CDR3 reads CASSYSDRVHTIYF. Here the CDR3 DNA reads TGTGCCAGCAGCTACTCGGACAGGGTGCACACCATATATTTT.

This sequence joins TRBV4-1 and TRBJ2-2; D is perhaps TRBD2 (6 bases). V was cut by 1 base and J by 7 bases, with 16 bases left in between. Per the germline V gene, CDR1 is MGHRA and CDR2 is YSYEKL. This CDR3 is 16 amino acids long. The CDR3 sequence: CASSQAGAILNGELFF. The CDR3 region has the DNA TGCGCCAGCAGCCAAGCGGGAGCGATTCTTAACGGGGAGCTGTTTTTT.

This sequence joins TRBV2 and TRBJ2-7, with TRBD1 identical over 7 bases. CDR1 SNHLY and CDR2 FYNNEI come from the germline V gene. The CDR3 is made up of 14 amino acids. With V trimmed by 7 bases and J by 6 bases, 12 bases remained unmatched. CDR3 sequence (DNA): TGTGCCAGCAAGGGGGCTGCTAGGGGCATCGAGCAGTACTTC. It is translated as CASKGAARGIEQYF. The whole variable domain, remainder taken from reference TRBV2 and TRBJ2-7, is EPEVTQTPSHQVTQMGQEVILRCVPISNHLYFYWYRQILGQKVEFLVSFYNNEISEKSEIFDDQFSVERPDGSNFTLKIRSTKLEDSAMYFCASKGAARGIEQYFGPGTRLTVT.

The chain combines TRBV2 with TRBJ1-4; D is unresolved. Germline assignment: CDR1 SNHLY and CDR2 FYNNEI. The CDR3 has 16 residues. The V end lost 3 bases, the J end lost 0 bases, and 11 bases lay between the germline ends. This chain's CDR3 is CASSEGALPTNEKLFF. CDR3 DNA: TGTGCCAGCAGTGAGGGAGCATTACCAACTAATGAAAAACTGTTTTTT.

This chain connects TRBV27 to TRBJ2-1; a possible D gene is TRBD2 (6 bases). Trimming left V 3 bases short and J 4 bases short, with 13 bases between. The CDR3 has 15 residues. Germline values: CDR1 MNHEY, CDR2 SMNVEV (reference sequence). CDR3: CASSFVGLQYNEQFF. The CDR3 coding sequence is TGTGCCAGCAGTTTCGTAGGACTACAATACAATGAGCAGTTCTTC.

The V and J genes are TRBV4-1 and TRBJ2-7, with D possibly matching TRBD2 (6 bases). Trimming pared 3 bases from V and 5 bases from J, leaving 14 bases between. This CDR3 spans 14 amino acids. The germline V gene has CDR1 MGHRA and CDR2 YSYEKL. The CDR3 region is CASSQVEGRHEQYF. CDR3 sequence (DNA): TGCGCCAGCAGCCAGGTTGAGGGGAGGCACGAGCAGTACTTC.

The gene calls are TRBV6-5 and TRBJ1-5, with D unclear. V was shortened by 6 bases and J by 0 bases, with 12 bases between the two germline ends. The CDR3 has 15 residues. Per germline, CDR1 MNHEY and CDR2 SVGAGI. DNA of the CDR3: TGTGCCAGCAGCTCGGTGTCCCATAGCAATCAGCCCCAGCATTTT. Translation gives CASSSVSHSNQPQHF.

The chain recombines TRBV6-1 with TRBJ1-2; D ambiguous. The CDR3 covers 15 residues. With 5 bases removed from V and 0 bases from J, the gap between germline ends came to 13 bases. Germline lookup yields CDR1 MNHNS and CDR2 SASEGT. In nucleotides, the CDR3 is TGTGCCAGCAGTCCCCCAGGCGTCCCTAACTATGGCTACACCTTC. Translated, it gives CASSPPGVPNYGYTF.

The chain is built from TRBV6-1 and TRBJ2-1; TRBD1 agrees at 7 bases. The V gene's germline CDR1 is MNHNS and CDR2 SASEGT. The CDR3 has 17 amino acids. The V and J ends lost 1 base and 0 bases, in that order; junction bases with no gene match: 6. In nucleotides, the CDR3 is TGTGCCAGCAGTGAAGGTAAAGGGGGCAACTCCTACAATGAGCAGTTCTTC. Its protein product is CASSEGKGGNSYNEQFF.

The chain combines TRBV30 with TRBJ1-5; maybe TRBD1 (5 bases). V was trimmed by 1 base and J by 5 bases, leaving 9 bases between them. The CDR3 totals 13 residues. Germline lookup yields CDR1 GTSNPN and CDR2 SVGIG (reference sequence). The CDR3 DNA follows: TGTGCCTGGAGTGACCGGGACTATCAGCCCCAGCATTTT. Translation gives CAWSDRDYQPQHF.

The chain is built from TRBV27 and TRBJ1-2; 11 nucleotides align to TRBD1. This CDR3 is 18 amino acids long. V lost 6 bases, J lost 2 bases, and 14 bases stayed unmatched. Germline CDR1 reads MNHEY; CDR2 reads SMNVEV (reference sequence). CDR3 amino acids: CASRPLVRDRGFNYGYTF. CDR3 coding DNA: TGTGCCAGCAGACCTCTCGTCCGGGACAGGGGGTTCAACTATGGCTACACCTTC.

The rearrangement uses TRBV5-1 and TRBJ1-1, with 8 bases aligning to TRBD1. The germline gives CDR1 SGHRS, CDR2 YFSETQ. The CDR3 is 13 amino acids. V trimming: 0 bases; J trimming: 8 bases; junction bases outside the gene matches: 3. The DNA of the CDR3 is TGCGCCAGCAGCTTGGCCAGGGGGCGGGAAGCTTTCTTT. This codes for CASSLARGREAFF. The variable domain in full, with the rest retrieved from reference TRBV5-1 and TRBJ1-1, is KAGVTQTPRYLIKTRGQQVTLSCSPISGHRSVSWYQQTPGQGLQFLFEYFSETQRNKGNFPGRFSGRQFSNSRSEMNVSTLELGDSALYLCASSLARGREAFFGQGTRLTVV.

CDR3 sequence (DNA): TGTGCCAGCAGTAAGACAGGGGGCAGCTACGAGCAGTACTTC. This sequence encodes CASSKTGGSYEQYF. V gene TRBV6-5 combines with J gene TRBJ2-7; TRBD1 aligns across 10 bases. Trimming cost V 5 bases and J 3 bases; bases outside gene matches: 4. CDR3 size: 14 residues. CDR1 and CDR2 (germline): MNHEY, SVGAGI.

The chain links TRBV19 to TRBJ2-7; possibly TRBD1 for D (6 bases). The germline gives CDR1 LNHDA, CDR2 SQIVND (reference sequence). Trimming stripped 6 bases from V and 2 bases from J, with 20 bases between. The CDR3 has 16 residues. CDR3 amino acids: CASSDHSRGRTYEQYF. CDR3 coding DNA: TGTGCCAGTAGCGACCATTCCAGGGGCAGAACCTACGAGCAGTACTTC.

V and J are TRBV5-5 and TRBJ1-4; no firm D call. V shed 5 bases and J shed 6 bases, with 17 bases lying between them. The CDR3 has 15 residues. Germline lookup yields CDR1 SGHKS and CDR2 YYEKEE (reference sequence). The CDR3 protein is CASREGRPRDEKLFF. The CDR3 DNA is TGTGCCAGCAGGGAGGGTCGGCCTCGTGATGAAAAACTGTTTTTT.

The CDR3 coding sequence is TGTGCCAGCAGTCCCTGGACTAGCGGGTACACAGATACGCAGTATTTT. Translation: CASSPWTSGYTDTQYF. The gene calls are TRBV27 and TRBJ2-3; TRBD2 agrees at 11 bases. Per germline, CDR1 MNHEY and CDR2 SMNVEV (reference sequence). This CDR3 contains 16 residues. V was clipped by 5 bases and J by 2 bases; unmatched bases: 6.

This clone was seen once. V is TRBV5-6 and J is TRBJ2-3; 12 bases are a match to TRBD2. V lost 1 base and J lost 4; bases outside the gene matches: 10. Germline assignment: CDR1 SGHDT and CDR2 YYEEEE. The CDR3 is 18 amino acids. CDR3 residues: CASSLLSSGGAGPDTQYF. DNA of the CDR3: TGTGCCAGCAGCTTGTTGTCTAGCGGGGGGGCTGGCCCAGATACGCAGTATTTT.

This rearrangement joins TRBV5-1 to TRBJ2-1, with 11 bases identical to TRBD2. V lost 4 bases, J lost 9 bases, and 15 bases stayed unmatched. CDR1 SGHRS and CDR2 YFSETQ come from the germline V gene. This CDR3 region has 17 residues. CDR3 bases: TGCGCCAGCAGCCCCGATAGCGGGAGGGCCGGTCCCAGTGAGCAGTTCTTC. Translated: CASSPDSGRAGPSEQFF.

The rearrangement links TRBV15 to TRBJ2-3; 9 bases align to TRBD2. V lost 0 bases, J lost 7 bases, and 5 bases stayed unmatched. The CDR3 runs 15 residues. Germline assignment: CDR1 LNHNV and CDR2 YYDKDF (reference sequence). In nucleotides, the CDR3 is TGTGCCACCAGCAGAGAAGGACTAGCGACAAATACGCAGTATTTT. It is translated as CATSREGLATNTQYF.

CDR3 in DNA: TGTGCCAGCAGTCCCCCTCTCCGGGACAATCGCAATCAGCCCCAGCATTTT. Amino acids: CASSPPLRDNRNQPQHF. The rearrangement uses TRBV28 and TRBJ1-5; possible D gene TRBD1, 6 bases. The CDR3 is 17 amino acids. Germline-derived CDR1 and CDR2 are MDHEN and SYDVKM. V was cut by 5 bases and J by 2 bases, with 19 bases left in between.

The chain carries TRBV2 and TRBJ2-7; D is undetermined. Germline CDR1 reads SNHLY; CDR2 reads FYNNEI. V dropped 4 bases and J dropped 1 base, with 5 bases sitting between them. The length of the CDR3 is 12 residues. CDR3 in DNA: TGTGCCAGCAGTGGGCAGTCCTACGAGCAGTACTTC. Protein sequence: CASSGQSYEQYF.

V gene TRBV28 combines with J gene TRBJ2-7; 8 positions agree with TRBD2. CDR3 length: 14 residues. Unmatched junction bases numbered 6, after V lost 5 bases and J lost 3 bases. The V gene's germline CDR1 is MDHEN and CDR2 SYDVKM. The CDR3 DNA is TGTGCCAGCAGTCCCAGCGGGGGCCGCTACGAGCAGTACTTC. As protein: CASSPSGGRYEQYF.

This chain uses TRBV2 with TRBJ1-2, with 10 bases aligning to TRBD1. This CDR3 has 16 residues. Per the germline V gene, CDR1 is SNHLY and CDR2 is FYNNEI. Trimming took 7 bases from V and 4 from J; bases not matched to a gene: 12. This chain's CDR3 is CASIRDRGSWSYGYTF. CDR3 in DNA: TGTGCCAGCATCCGGGACAGGGGCTCTTGGAGCTATGGCTACACCTTC.

The chain uses TRBV7-9 and TRBJ1-5; D not resolved. Germline V lookup: CDR1 SEHNR, CDR2 FQNEAQ (reference sequence). Deletions cut 4 bases from V and 7 bases from J, with 8 bases between. The CDR3 spans 12 residues. The CDR3 DNA reads TGTGCCAGCAGCTGGGGAGTCCAGCCCCAGCATTTT. It translates to CASSWGVQPQHF.

The V gene is TRBV5-1, the J gene TRBJ2-3; TRBD1 matches at 7 bases. CDR1 is SGHRS and CDR2 is YFSETQ in the germline V gene. The CDR3 runs 14 residues. The V segment lost 2 bases and the J segment 6 bases; nucleotides outside the gene matches: 6. CDR3 loop: CASSFTTGSDTQYF. CDR3 DNA: TGCGCCAGCAGCTTCACGACAGGGTCGGATACGCAGTATTTT.

This chain uses TRBV7-2 with TRBJ2-5; D perhaps matches TRBD2 (5 bases). The CDR3 extends over 14 amino acids. V dropped 2 bases and J dropped 1 base, with 8 bases sitting between them. Germline V CDR1 and CDR2: SGHTA, FQGNSA. CDR3: CASSLSGIQETQYF. The CDR3, as DNA: TGTGCCAGCAGCTTATCCGGGATCCAAGAGACCCAGTACTTC.